The 15 T cell receptor beta chains in this list originate from one sample, sequenced in a study of T cell responses to AZD1222 COVID-19 vaccine. Sequencing was performed with immunoSEQ multiplex PCR; in TCRdb, only in-frame clones are kept and a portion is missing. The data contain some 31,000 clones, about 93% of them singletons. The source was peripheral blood, collected on day 0 of AZD1222 vaccination. The receptors here all came from an adult in good health.

The chain is built from TRBV15 and TRBJ2-7, with TRBD1 matching over 7 bases. Germline CDR1 LNHNV, CDR2 YYDKDF (reference sequence). The CDR3 is 15 residues long. The junction had 8 bases not matched to a gene; V was cut back by 3 bases and J by 3 bases. The CDR3 loop is CATSSLQGIGYEQYF. In DNA form, the CDR3 reads TGTGCCACCAGCAGTCTACAGGGGATCGGCTACGAGCAGTACTTC.

The V gene is TRBV11-2, the J gene TRBJ1-1; no firm D call. Germline assignment: CDR1 SGHAT and CDR2 FQNNGV. Trimming stripped 2 bases from V and 5 bases from J, with 6 bases between. The CDR3 is 12 residues long. For the CDR3, the DNA is TGTGCCAGCAGCTTACGACAAACTGAAGCTTTCTTT. Protein product: CASSLRQTEAFF.

V is TRBV9 and J is TRBJ1-1; D perhaps matches TRBD1 (5 bases). The CDR3 is made up of 11 amino acids. V shed 7 bases and J shed 6 bases, with 10 bases lying between them. Germline V lookup: CDR1 SGDLS, CDR2 YYNGEE. Here the CDR3 reads CASGGSAEAFF. The CDR3 DNA follows: TGTGCCAGCGGGGGGAGCGCTGAAGCTTTCTTT.

The chain recombines TRBV6-5 with TRBJ2-3; TRBD2 agrees at 8 bases. Germline assignment: CDR1 MNHEY and CDR2 SVGAGI. This CDR3 spans 16 amino acids. After removal of 3 bases from V and 2 bases from J, the junction contained 7 bases not matched to a gene. CDR3 loop: CASSYSLAGATDTQYF. Written as DNA, the CDR3 is TGTGCCAGCAGTTATTCCCTAGCGGGTGCCACAGATACGCAGTATTTT.

This clone was detected once. The chain carries TRBV7-9 and TRBJ1-1; D call uncertain. Trimming stripped 5 bases from V and 0 bases from J, with 22 bases between. The CDR3 sequence is 18 residues long. Germline V gene lookup returns CDR1 SEHNR and CDR2 FQNEAQ (reference sequence). CDR3 residues: CASSPRPSAGSMNTEAFF. CDR3 nucleotide sequence: TGTGCCAGCAGCCCTCGCCCTTCGGCAGGATCCATGAACACTGAAGCTTTCTTT. Together with reference TRBV7-9 and TRBJ1-1, the CDR3 gives the full variable domain: DTGVSQNPRHKITKRGQNVTFRCDPISEHNRLYWYRQTLGQGPEFLTYFQNEAQLEKSRLLSDRFSAERPKGSFSTLEIQRTEQGDSAMYLCASSPRPSAGSMNTEAFFGQGTRLTVV.

The chain links TRBV6-4 to TRBJ1-5, with unresolved D. The CDR3 has 13 residues. V lost 4 bases and J 0 bases, leaving 4 bases between the germline ends. CDR1 is MRHNA, CDR2 SNTAGT, per germline. CDR3 in amino acids: CASSADSNQPQHF. CDR3 in DNA: TGTGCCAGCAGTGCCGATAGCAATCAGCCCCAGCATTTT.

In this sample, this clone turned up once. The chain couples TRBV30 to TRBJ2-1, with 9 bases matching TRBD2. Germline assignment: CDR1 GTSNPN and CDR2 SVGIG (reference sequence). V lost 4 bases, J lost 10 bases, and 17 bases stayed unmatched. This CDR3 comprises 16 residues. CDR3 sequence: CAWTTRWVAGVQEQFF. The CDR3 DNA reads as TGTGCCTGGACCACTCGATGGGTAGCGGGAGTGCAGGAGCAGTTCTTC.

The chain links TRBV3-1 (or the pseudogene TRBV3-2) to TRBJ2-1, with 10 bases that match TRBD2. Germline CDR1 LGHDT, CDR2 YNNKEL (reference sequence). The CDR3 covers 16 residues. V was clipped by 4 bases and J by 7 bases; unmatched bases: 10. The CDR3 here is CASSPIHLAGVNEQFF. In DNA form, the CDR3 reads TGTGCCAGCAGCCCAATACACCTAGCGGGAGTTAATGAGCAGTTCTTC.

The J gene is TRBJ1-1, the V gene TRBV7-8; TRBD1 agrees at 7 bases. In germline, CDR1 is SGHVS, CDR2 FQNEAQ. V was pared by 5 bases and J by 0 bases, with 9 bases of the junction left unmatched. The CDR3 totals 16 residues. The CDR3 loop reads CASSQKDRRMNTEAFF. The CDR3 nucleotides are TGTGCCAGCAGCCAGAAGGACAGGAGGATGAACACTGAAGCTTTCTTT.

The chain uses TRBV15 and TRBJ1-5; D remains ambiguous. CDR3 length: 15 residues. V shed 0 bases and J shed 3 bases, with 9 bases lying between them. The germline CDR1 and CDR2 sequences are LNHNV and YYDKDF (reference sequence). The CDR3 reads CATSRDGQANQPQHF. Here the CDR3 DNA reads TGTGCCACCAGCAGAGATGGCCAGGCCAATCAGCCCCAGCATTTT.

The genes are TRBV9 and TRBJ2-2, with D possibly TRBD1 on 6 matching bases. V lost 3 bases to trimming and J lost 4 bases, with 10 bases between them. The CDR3 spans 14 residues. The germline V gene encodes CDR1 SGDLS and CDR2 YYNGEE. CDR3 residues: CASSDRVSTGELFF. The DNA for the CDR3 is TGTGCCAGCAGCGACAGGGTTAGCACCGGGGAGCTGTTTTTT.

J is TRBJ2-5 and V is TRBV12-5, with D perhaps TRBD1 (6 bases). Germline CDR1 reads LGHNT; CDR2 reads FRNRAP. Trimming shortened V by 5 bases and J by 5 bases, and 12 bases separated the two germline ends. There are 13 residues in the CDR3. In nucleotides, the CDR3 is TGTGCTAGTGGTATTGGGGGCGACGAGACCCAGTACTTC. Translated: CASGIGGDETQYF.

The rearrangement links TRBV4-1 to TRBJ1-1, with 7 bases fitting TRBD1. The V gene end was trimmed by 1 base and the J gene end by 8 bases; junction bases not matched to a gene: 4. The CDR3 covers 13 residues. Looked up from germline, CDR1 is MGHRA and CDR2 is YSYEKL. The CDR3: CASSQVSTGEAFF. For the CDR3, the DNA is TGCGCCAGCAGCCAAGTATCGACAGGGGAAGCTTTCTTT.

The chain has TRBV18 and TRBJ1-4; no clear D gene. Germline-derived CDR1 and CDR2 are KGHSH and LQKENI. V lost 4 bases, J lost 4 bases, and 13 bases lay in between. The CDR3 runs to 15 residues. The chain's CDR3 is CASSLTRSLNEKLFF. The CDR3 coding sequence is TGTGCCAGCTCACTTACCAGGAGTCTTAATGAAAAACTGTTTTTT.

This clone was seen only once. The chain carries TRBV18 and TRBJ2-2, with TRBD1 identical over 8 bases. Germline V gives CDR1 KGHSH, CDR2 LQKENI. The length of the CDR3 is 16 residues. J lost 3 bases, V lost 3 bases, and 6 bases had no gene match. The CDR3 sequence: CASSPRTGMDTGELFF. As DNA, the CDR3 is TGTGCCAGCTCACCGCGGACAGGGATGGACACCGGGGAGCTGTTTTTT.